This TCR beta chain was obtained from a study of cytotoxic CD8 clonotypes in ibrutinib-treated CLL. Study results and limitations: Under treatment, the uncommon public clonotypes either contracted or remained stable. Baseline clonality, higher than in age-matched healthy donors, tracked circulating CD8+ T-cell counts.

Sequencing used immunoSEQ multiplex PCR; TCRdb keeps in-frame clones, though not all of them. The sample carries fewer than 90,000 clones, about two thirds recorded once. A remark on this clone: Its antigen is currently unknown.

CDR3 size: 13 residues. V was trimmed by 8 bases and J by 3 bases, leaving 13 bases between them. The V gene's germline CDR1 is LNHDA and CDR2 SQIVND (reference sequence). Roughly 1.8 micrograms of genomic DNA from cryopreserved PBMCs went into TCR beta libraries. The J gene is TRBJ1-1, the V gene TRBV19; D perhaps matches TRBD1 (5 bases). Sequences were derived from PBMCs, sampled after 12 months of ibrutinib treatment. The source of this sequence is a human donor with chronic lymphocytic leukemia. In nucleotides, the CDR3 is TGTGCCAGTCGCCCAGGGATTTACACTGAAGCTTTCTTT. This translates into CASRPGIYTEAFF.